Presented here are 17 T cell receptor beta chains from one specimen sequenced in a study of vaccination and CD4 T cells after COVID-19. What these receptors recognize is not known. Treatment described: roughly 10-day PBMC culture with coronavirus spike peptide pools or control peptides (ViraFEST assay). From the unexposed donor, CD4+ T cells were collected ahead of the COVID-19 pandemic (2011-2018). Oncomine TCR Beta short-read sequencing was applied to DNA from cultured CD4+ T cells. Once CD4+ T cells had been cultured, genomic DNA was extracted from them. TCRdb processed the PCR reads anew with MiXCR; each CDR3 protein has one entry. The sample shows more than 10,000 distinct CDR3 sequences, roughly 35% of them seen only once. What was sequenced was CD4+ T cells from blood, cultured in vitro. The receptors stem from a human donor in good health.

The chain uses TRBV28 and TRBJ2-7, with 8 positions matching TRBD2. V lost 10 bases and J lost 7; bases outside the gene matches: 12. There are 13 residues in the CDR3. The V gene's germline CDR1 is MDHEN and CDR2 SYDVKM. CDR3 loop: CATTRGGLVEQYF. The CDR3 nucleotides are TGTGCCACCACTCGGGGGGGCTTGGTGGAGCAGTACTTC.

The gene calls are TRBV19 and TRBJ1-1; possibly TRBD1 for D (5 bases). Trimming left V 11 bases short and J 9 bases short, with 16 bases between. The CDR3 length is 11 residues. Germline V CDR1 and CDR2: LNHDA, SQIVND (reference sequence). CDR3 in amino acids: CAVLWGPKAFF. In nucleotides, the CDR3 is TGTGCCGTCCTGTGGGGCCCGAAAGCTTTCTTT.

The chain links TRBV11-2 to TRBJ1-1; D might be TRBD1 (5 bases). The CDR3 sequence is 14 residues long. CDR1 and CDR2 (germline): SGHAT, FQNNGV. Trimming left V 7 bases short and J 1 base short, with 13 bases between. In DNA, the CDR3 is TGTGCCAGCAACCCGACAGACTGGAACACTGAAGCTTTCTTT. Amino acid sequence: CASNPTDWNTEAFF.

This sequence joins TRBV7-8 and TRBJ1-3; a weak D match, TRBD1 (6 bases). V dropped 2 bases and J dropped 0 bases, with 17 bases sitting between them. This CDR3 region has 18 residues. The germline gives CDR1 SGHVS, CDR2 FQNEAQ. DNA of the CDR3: TGTGCCAGCAGCTTAACGGAAGACAGGCTGAGCTCTGGAAACACCATATATTTT. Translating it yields CASSLTEDRLSSGNTIYF.

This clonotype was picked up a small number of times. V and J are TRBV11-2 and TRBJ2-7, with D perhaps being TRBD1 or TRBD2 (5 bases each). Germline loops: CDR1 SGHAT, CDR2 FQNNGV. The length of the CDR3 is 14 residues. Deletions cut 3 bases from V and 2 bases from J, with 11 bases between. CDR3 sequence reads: CASSFGTAAYEQYF. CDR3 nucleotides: TGTGCCAGCAGCTTTGGGACCGCCGCCTACGAGCAGTACTTC.

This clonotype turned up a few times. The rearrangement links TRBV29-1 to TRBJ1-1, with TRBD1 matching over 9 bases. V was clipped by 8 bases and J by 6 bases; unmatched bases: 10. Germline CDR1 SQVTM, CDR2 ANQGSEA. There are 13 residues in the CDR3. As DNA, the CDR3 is TGCAGCCAAACACAGGGGGCGTCCCCTGAAGCTTTCTTT. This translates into CSQTQGASPEAFF.

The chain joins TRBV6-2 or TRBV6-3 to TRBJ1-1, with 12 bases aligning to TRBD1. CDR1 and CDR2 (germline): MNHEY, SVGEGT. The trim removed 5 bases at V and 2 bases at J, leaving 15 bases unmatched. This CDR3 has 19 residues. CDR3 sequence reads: CASSRGPGQGARYNTEAFF. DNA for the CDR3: TGTGCCAGCAGTCGGGGGCCGGGACAGGGGGCGCGTTACAACACTGAAGCTTTCTTT.

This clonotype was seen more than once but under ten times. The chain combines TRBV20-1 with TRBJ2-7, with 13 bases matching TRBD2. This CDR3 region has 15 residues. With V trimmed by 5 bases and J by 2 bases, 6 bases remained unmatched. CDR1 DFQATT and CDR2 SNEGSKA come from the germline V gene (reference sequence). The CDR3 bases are TGCAGTGCTTTGGGACTAGCGGGAACCACCTACGAGCAGTACTTC. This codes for CSALGLAGTTYEQYF.

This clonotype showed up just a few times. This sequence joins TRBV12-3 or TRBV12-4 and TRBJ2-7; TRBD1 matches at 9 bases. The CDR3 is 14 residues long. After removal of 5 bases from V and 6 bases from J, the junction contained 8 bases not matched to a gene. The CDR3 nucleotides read TGTGCCAGCAGTCCGCAGGGACAGGGTGCCGAGCAGTACTTC. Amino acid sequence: CASSPQGQGAEQYF.

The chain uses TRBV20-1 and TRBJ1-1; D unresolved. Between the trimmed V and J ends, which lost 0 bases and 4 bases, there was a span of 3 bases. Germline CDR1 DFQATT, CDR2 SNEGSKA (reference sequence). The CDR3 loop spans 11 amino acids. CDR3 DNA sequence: TGCAGTGCTAGAGAGGTCACTGAAGCTTTCTTT. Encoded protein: CSAREVTEAFF.

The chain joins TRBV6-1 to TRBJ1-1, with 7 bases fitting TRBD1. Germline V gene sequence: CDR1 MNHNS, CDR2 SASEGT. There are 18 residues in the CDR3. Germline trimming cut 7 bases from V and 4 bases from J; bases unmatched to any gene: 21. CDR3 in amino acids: CASTKPISDRVLGTEAFF. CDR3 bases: TGTGCCAGCACCAAACCGATAAGTGACAGGGTCCTAGGCACTGAAGCTTTCTTT.

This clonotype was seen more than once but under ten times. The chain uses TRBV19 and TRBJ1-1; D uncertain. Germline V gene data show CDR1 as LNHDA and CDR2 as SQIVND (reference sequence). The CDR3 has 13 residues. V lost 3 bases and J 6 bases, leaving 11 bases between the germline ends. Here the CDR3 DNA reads TGTGCCAGTAGTATTACAGTAGGTCCTGAAGCTTTCTTT. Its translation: CASSITVGPEAFF. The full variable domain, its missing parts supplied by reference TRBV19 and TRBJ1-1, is DGGITQSPKYLFRKEGQNVTLSCEQNLNHDAMYWYRQDPGQGLRLIYYSQIVNDFQKGDIAEGYSVSREKKESFPLTVTSAQKNPTAFYLCASSITVGPEAFFGQGTRLTVV.

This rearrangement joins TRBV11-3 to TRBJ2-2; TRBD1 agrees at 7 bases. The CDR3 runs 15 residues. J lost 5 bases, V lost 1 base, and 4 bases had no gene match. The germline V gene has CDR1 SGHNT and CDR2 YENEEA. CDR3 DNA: TGTGCCAGCAGCTTAGGGGGACAGTTTACCGGGGAGCTGTTTTTT. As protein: CASSLGGQFTGELFF.

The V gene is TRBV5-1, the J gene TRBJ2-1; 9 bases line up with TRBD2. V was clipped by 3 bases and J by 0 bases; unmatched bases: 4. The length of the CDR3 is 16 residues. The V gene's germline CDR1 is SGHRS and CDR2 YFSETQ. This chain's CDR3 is CASSSLAGDSYNEQFF. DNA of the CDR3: TGCGCCAGCAGCTCCTTAGCGGGGGACTCCTACAATGAGCAGTTCTTC.

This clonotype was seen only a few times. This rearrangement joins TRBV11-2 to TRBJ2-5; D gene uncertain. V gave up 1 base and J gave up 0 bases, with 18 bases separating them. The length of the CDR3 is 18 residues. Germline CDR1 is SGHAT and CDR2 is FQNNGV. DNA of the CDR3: TGTGCCAGCAGCTTAGGTACCGTCCACCAGGCTTACCAAGAGACCCAGTACTTC. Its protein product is CASSLGTVHQAYQETQYF.

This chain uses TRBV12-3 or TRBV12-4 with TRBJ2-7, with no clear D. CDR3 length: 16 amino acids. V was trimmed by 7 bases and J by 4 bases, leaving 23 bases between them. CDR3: CASIPPPRTTLYEQYF. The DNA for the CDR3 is TGTGCCAGCATACCCCCCCCCAGAACAACACTGTACGAGCAGTACTTC.

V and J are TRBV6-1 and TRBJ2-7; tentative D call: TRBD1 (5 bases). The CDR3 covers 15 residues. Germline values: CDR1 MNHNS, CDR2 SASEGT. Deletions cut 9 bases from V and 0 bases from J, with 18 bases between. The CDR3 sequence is CASNLGQSHSYEQYF. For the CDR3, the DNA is TGTGCCAGTAATCTGGGGCAGAGCCACTCCTACGAGCAGTACTTC.